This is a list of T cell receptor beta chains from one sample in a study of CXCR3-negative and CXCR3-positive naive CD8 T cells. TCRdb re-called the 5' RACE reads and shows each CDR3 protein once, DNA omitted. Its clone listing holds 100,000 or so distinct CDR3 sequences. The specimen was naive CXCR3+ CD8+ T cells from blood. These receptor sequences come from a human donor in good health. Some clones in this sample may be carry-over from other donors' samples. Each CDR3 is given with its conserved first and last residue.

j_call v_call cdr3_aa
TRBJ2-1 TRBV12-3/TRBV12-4 CASTESDEQFF
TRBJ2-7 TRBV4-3 CASSQDASDRASYEQYF
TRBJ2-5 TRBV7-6 CASGVGETQYF
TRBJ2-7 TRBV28 CASSPIGYEQYF
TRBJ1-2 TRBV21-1 CASSRRRGNYGYTF
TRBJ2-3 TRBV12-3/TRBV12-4 CASGRAGSTDTQYF
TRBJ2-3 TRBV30 CAWSVLRLGTDTQYF
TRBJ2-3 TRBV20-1 CSARGGEETSTDTQYF
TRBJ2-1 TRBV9 CASSGRHAPYNEQFF
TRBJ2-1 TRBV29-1 CSVVPGWGPNEQFF
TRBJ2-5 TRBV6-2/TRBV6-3 CASSIWTRGTQETQYF
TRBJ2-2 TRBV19 CATGADTGELFF
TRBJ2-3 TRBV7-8 CASSRPTGGGSTDTQYF
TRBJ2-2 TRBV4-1 CASSLPGGGATGELFF
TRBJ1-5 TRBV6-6 CASTPVGGSFNQPQHF
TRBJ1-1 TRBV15 CATSSGVTVGTEAFF
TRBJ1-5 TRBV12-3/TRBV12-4 CASSPDRGRNQPQHF
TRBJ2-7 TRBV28 CASSARQGFGEQYF
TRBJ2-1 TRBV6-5 CASSPIERLNEQFF
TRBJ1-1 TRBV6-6 CATIPTGGATEAFF
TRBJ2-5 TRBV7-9 CASSPQPTETQYF
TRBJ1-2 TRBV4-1 CASSQEGGGIGEGYTF
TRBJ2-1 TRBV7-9 CASSFSPGGQIEYEQFF
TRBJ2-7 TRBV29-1 CSVAGAAYEQYF
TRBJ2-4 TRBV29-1 CSVEQWDRGVNIQYF
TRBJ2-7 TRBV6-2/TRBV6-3 CASRPDSYEQYF
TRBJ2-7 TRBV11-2 CASSFGLAGASYYEQYF
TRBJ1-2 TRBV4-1 CASSHHLQGTYGYTF
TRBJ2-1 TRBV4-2 CASSQYGESTGSSYNEQFF
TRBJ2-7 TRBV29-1 CSGTGPSSYEQYF
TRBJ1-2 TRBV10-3 CAISESNWGSGTGDLYGYTF
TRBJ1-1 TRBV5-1 CASSWLLMNTEAFF
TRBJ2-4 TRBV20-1 CSAEGGGGLGIQYF